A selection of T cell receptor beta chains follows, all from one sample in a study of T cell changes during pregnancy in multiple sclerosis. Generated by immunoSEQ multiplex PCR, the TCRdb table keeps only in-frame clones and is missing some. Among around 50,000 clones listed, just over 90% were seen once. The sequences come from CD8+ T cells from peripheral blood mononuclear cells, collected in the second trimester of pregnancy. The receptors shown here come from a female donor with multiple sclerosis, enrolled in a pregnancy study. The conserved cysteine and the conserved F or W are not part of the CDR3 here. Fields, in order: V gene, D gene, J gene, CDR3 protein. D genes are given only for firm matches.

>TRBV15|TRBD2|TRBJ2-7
ATSRGEREGPLDEQY
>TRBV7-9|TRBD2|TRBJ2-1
ASSLKAGGGNEQF
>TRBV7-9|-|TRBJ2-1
ASSGRRGSSYNEQF
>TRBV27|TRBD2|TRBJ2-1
ASSLPTSGAYNEQF
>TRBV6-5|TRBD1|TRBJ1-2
ASSYDRGSGYT
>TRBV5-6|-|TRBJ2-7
ASSLPEGYEQY
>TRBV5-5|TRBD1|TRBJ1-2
ASSLRGGTGMGGKDGYT
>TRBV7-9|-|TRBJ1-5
ASSLGSGGNQPQH
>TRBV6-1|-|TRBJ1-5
ARTGQGARNQPQH
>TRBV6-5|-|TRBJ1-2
ASSYLQGNGYT
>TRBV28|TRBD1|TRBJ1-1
ASNRRGLASTEAF
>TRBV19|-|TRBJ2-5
ASSGPGGEHLETQY
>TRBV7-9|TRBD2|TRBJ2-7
ASSPGGYEQY
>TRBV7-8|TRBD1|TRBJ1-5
ASSFLGTANQPQH
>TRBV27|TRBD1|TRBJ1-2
ASTRTGNDGGYT
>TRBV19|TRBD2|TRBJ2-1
ASSLAGNSYNEQF
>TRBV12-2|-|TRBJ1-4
ASRLGQGWITNEKLF
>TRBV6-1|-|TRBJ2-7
ASATYTTYEQY
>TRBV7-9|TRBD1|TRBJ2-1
ASSHRDRLYNEQF
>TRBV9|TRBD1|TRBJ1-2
ASSVVAGGNYGYT
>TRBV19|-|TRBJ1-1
AQVGGKRGAEAF
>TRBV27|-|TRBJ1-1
ASSWASGNTEAF
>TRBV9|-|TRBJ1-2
ASSGQVQYGYT
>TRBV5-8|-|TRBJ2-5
ASSSGEETQY
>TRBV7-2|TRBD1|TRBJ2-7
ASSLKGQTYEQY
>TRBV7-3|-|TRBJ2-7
ASSLGRAGEQY
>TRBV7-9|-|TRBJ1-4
ASSSPGSEKLF
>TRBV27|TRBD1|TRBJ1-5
ASSFGDRGGNNQPQH
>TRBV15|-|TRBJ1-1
ATSSRSWSLNTEAF
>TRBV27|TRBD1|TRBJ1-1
ASRPRDRVFF
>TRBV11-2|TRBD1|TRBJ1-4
ASSSTGGFGEKLF
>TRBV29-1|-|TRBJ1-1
SVEGRVADTEAF
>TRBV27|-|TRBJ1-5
ASSGGVGQPQH
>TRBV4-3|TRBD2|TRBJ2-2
ASSQEGGIGELF
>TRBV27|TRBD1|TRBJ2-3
ASTNRGITDTQY
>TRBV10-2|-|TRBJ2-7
ASSEAGTFATSYEQY
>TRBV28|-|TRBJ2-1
ASSLDRDKHNEQF
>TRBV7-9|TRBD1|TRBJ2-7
ASSQVGTGSSYEQY
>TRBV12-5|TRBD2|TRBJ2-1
ASGSGLAGTSEQF
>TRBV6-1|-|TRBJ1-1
ASSESRAHTEAF
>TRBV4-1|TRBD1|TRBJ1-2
ASSQTGTGGWGYT
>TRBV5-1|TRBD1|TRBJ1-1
ASSAGQENTEAF
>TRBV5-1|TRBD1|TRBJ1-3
ASSELGQGLSGNTIY
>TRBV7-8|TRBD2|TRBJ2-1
ASSFSGGSYNEQF
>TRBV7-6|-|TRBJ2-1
ASTPWAGYSSYNEQF
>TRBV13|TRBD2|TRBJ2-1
ASSQQTSGGRYNEQF
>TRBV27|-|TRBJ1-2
ASSTSGQNYGYT
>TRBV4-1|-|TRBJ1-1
ASSLPLGRDTEAF
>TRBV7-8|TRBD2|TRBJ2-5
ASTPPGLAIETQY
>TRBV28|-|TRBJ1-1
ASKNAWEDTEAF
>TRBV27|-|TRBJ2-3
ASSSIRDFSTDTQY
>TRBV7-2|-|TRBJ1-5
AGPEGGRVISNQPQH
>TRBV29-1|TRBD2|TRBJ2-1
SVEAVAGMVYNEQF
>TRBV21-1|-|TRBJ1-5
ASSIHSRERQPQH
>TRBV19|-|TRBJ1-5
ASSEDGQRYQPQH
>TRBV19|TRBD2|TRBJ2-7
ASSVEREPVKYEQY
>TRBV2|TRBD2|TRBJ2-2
ASSEALRLAVTGELF
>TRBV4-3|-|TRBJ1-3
ASSQDLGGYGNTIY
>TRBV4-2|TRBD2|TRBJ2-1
ASSQGASGGYNEQF